These 5 T cell receptor beta chains share one sample of origin, sequenced in a study of T cell responses to AZD1222 COVID-19 vaccine. Sequencing was performed with immunoSEQ multiplex PCR; in TCRdb, only in-frame clones are kept and a portion is missing. The sample holds roughly 150,000 clones; around 85% are singletons and the top ten take around 1%. This material consisted of peripheral blood, taken 28 days after the second AZD1222 dose. These receptors were obtained from an adult who received the AZD1222 COVID-19 vaccine.

This clone occurred a few times. The rearrangement uses TRBV5-6 and TRBJ2-4, with D possibly TRBD1 on 6 matching bases. Germline CDR1 reads SGHDT; CDR2 reads YYEEEE. Trimming pared 1 base from V and 8 bases from J, leaving 16 bases between. The CDR3 length is 15 residues. CDR3 bases: TGTGCCAGCAGCTTGATGGGGACACCGACTGACATTCAGTACTTC. Translated: CASSLMGTPTDIQYF.

The rearrangement links TRBV7-2 to TRBJ1-5, with D uncertain. V was cut by 1 base and J by 1 base, with 8 bases left in between. The CDR3 runs 15 residues. Looked up from germline, CDR1 is SGHTA and CDR2 is FQGNSA. CDR3 region: CASSLVAGSNQPQHF. CDR3 sequence (DNA): TGTGCCAGCAGCTTAGTGGCGGGGAGCAATCAGCCCCAGCATTTT.

The V and J genes are TRBV12-3 or TRBV12-4 and TRBJ2-5; no firm D call. The CDR3 is 13 residues long. Between the trimmed V and J ends, which lost 6 bases and 5 bases, there was a span of 13 bases. The CDR3 sequence: CASRRSDFETQYF. CDR3 coding DNA: TGTGCCAGCAGGCGAAGTGACTTCGAGACCCAGTACTTC.

The V call is TRBV2, the J call TRBJ2-5, with D possibly TRBD1 on 5 matching bases. Germline V gene lookup returns CDR1 SNHLY and CDR2 FYNNEI. Trimming shortened V by 6 bases and J by 1 base, and 9 bases separated the two germline ends. CDR3 size: 13 residues. CDR3 DNA: TGTGCCAGCAGGACCGACAGCCAAGAGACCCAGTACTTC. It translates to CASRTDSQETQYF.

As regards this clone: Other DNA sequences from this sample encode an identical CDR3 as well. The CDR3 bases are TGCGCCAGCAGCTTGGGGACAGGAGGCGAATACGAGCAGTACTTC. Protein: CASSLGTGGEYEQYF. J is TRBJ2-7 and V is TRBV5-1; 7 bases line up with TRBD1. The length of the CDR3 is 15 residues. The germline V gene has CDR1 SGHRS and CDR2 YFSETQ. V was clipped by 0 bases and J by 4 bases; unmatched bases: 7.